This T cell receptor beta chain was identified in a study of identical twins. Trimming took off 3 bases at V and 4 bases at J, with 16 bases between the two ends. Germline V CDR1 and CDR2: DFQATT, SNEGSKA (reference sequence). The CDR3 length is 15 residues. Study-level results: In cord blood, abundant beta clonotypes had fewer insertions; memory showed no trend.

This clonotype was picked up a small number of times. Antigen: not known. MiXCR was run by TCRdb on the 5' RACE reads, yielding one entry per CDR3 protein. This table has approximately 530,000 distinct CDR3 sequences, about 22% appearing once. All donors were healthy, and all were Caucasian. These records were also assigned to another study, of yellow fever vaccine responses in identical twins. In that study: Reportedly, the response of twins' T cells to the vaccine seemed partly convergent, partly personalized.

The sequence came from a woman younger than 30 in good health. The sequencing sample was made of CD4+ T cells sorted from blood. V is TRBV20-1 and J is TRBJ2-1; perhaps TRBD1 as D (6 bases). CDR3 nucleotides: TGCAGTGCTAGTGAGTTACCCAGGGGTTACAATGAGCAGTTCTTC. This codes for CSASELPRGYNEQFF.